This T cell receptor (beta chain) stems from a study of cytomegalovirus exposure and HLA in healthy donors. Findings and caveats of the study: Earlier analysis looked at TCR beta V segments, and most were productive about 90% or about 30% of the time. The authors later linked a missense DCLRE1C variant to TCR beta V- and J-gene trimming. Accurate prediction of most subjects' HLA-A and HLA-B alleles from TCR beta sequences was reported.

Both 60 Vbeta primers and 13 Jbeta primers went into the PCR. Profiling relied on immunoSEQ multiplex PCR, and the TCRdb table lists in-frame clones only, not all of them. The table shows about 120,000 clones, with 80% to 85% occurring only once. CDR3 size: 16 residues. The ends lost 5 bases at V and 3 bases at J; junction bases unmatched: 8. Germline V lookup: CDR1 PRHDT, CDR2 FYEKMQ (reference sequence). This clone appeared a single time. Antigen unknown. The TCR sequence derives from a man aged 30 to 45 in good health and CMV-seronegative. The rearrangement joins TRBV13 to TRBJ2-7, with 12 bases aligning to TRBD2. Material: PBMCs. The CDR3 DNA sequence: TGTGCCAGCAGCCCAAGACTAGCGGGGGCGATCTACGAGCAGTACTTC. It is translated as CASSPRLAGAIYEQYF.